One and the same sample provided the 32 T cell receptor beta chains below, sequenced in a study of blood T cell repertoires in COVID-19. Assay: immunoSEQ multiplex PCR; the TCRdb copy retains only in-frame clones and omits some. The table records 20,000 to 25,000 clones, 80% to 90% of them present only once. The sample comprised peripheral blood. These receptors were obtained from a middle-aged man with active COVID-19.

This chain joins TRBV14 and TRBJ1-2; 7 bases map to TRBD1. V trimming: 2 bases; J trimming: 5 bases; junction bases outside the gene matches: 8. There are 15 residues in the CDR3. Germline values: CDR1 SGHDN, CDR2 FVKESK. The CDR3 region has the DNA TGTGCCAGCAGCCAAACCGGGACAGACCTTTATGGCTACACCTTC. This codes for CASSQTGTDLYGYTF.

The CDR3 sequence is CASRLPGLNTGELFF. The CDR3 DNA follows: TGCGCCAGCAGGCTCCCGGGACTAAACACCGGGGAGCTGTTTTTT. The chain couples TRBV5-1 to TRBJ2-2; 7 bases match TRBD2. Germline CDR1 reads SGHRS; CDR2 reads YFSETQ. V dropped 5 bases and J dropped 2; count of bases not matched to a gene: 6. The CDR3 is 15 residues long. Full variable domain (remainder filled in from reference TRBV5-1 and TRBJ2-2): KAGVTQTPRYLIKTRGQQVTLSCSPISGHRSVSWYQQTPGQGLQFLFEYFSETQRNKGNFPGRFSGRQFSNSRSEMNVSTLELGDSALYLCASRLPGLNTGELFFGEGSRLTVL.

J is TRBJ2-3 and V is TRBV4-1; 9 nucleotides line up with TRBD2. The CDR3 consists of 17 residues. Germline CDR1 reads MGHRA; CDR2 reads YSYEKL. Trimming cost V 4 bases and J 6 bases; bases outside gene matches: 14. The CDR3 nucleotides are TGCGCCAGCAGCCCTACTCTTTCCCGGACTAGCGTGGATACGCAGTATTTT. It encodes CASSPTLSRTSVDTQYF.

The CDR3 coding sequence is TGTGCCATCAGTGAGTCAGGTGTTAGGAGGAACACTGAAGCTTTCTTT. Protein: CAISESGVRRNTEAFF. The V gene is TRBV10-3, the J gene TRBJ1-1; no clear D. Trimming removed 0 bases at V and 1 base at J, with 12 bases between. The CDR3 sequence is 16 residues long. Germline V gene sequence: CDR1 ENHRY, CDR2 SYGVKD.

This chain joins TRBV25-1 and TRBJ2-7; 13 bases are shared with TRBD2. Germline assignment: CDR1 MGHDK and CDR2 SYGVNS. The CDR3 consists of 14 residues. J lost 6 bases, V lost 4 bases, and 3 bases had no gene match. The DNA of the CDR3 is TGTGCCAGCAGTGGGGGACTAGCGGGGTCCGAGCAGTACTTC. This gives the protein CASSGGLAGSEQYF.

V usage is TRBV11-2 and J usage is TRBJ2-3; D is possibly TRBD2 (5 bases). The CDR3 spans 15 residues. The V gene's germline CDR1 is SGHAT and CDR2 FQNNGV. Trimming pared 1 base from V and 5 bases from J, leaving 13 bases between. CDR3 loop: CASSLVFTGKDTQYF. The CDR3 DNA follows: TGTGCCAGCAGCTTAGTATTTACCGGGAAAGATACGCAGTATTTT.

This chain joins TRBV25-1 and TRBJ1-2, with D possibly matching TRBD1 (6 bases). V gave up 1 base and J gave up 8 bases, with 11 bases separating them. The CDR3 runs to 13 residues. CDR1 is MGHDK and CDR2 is SYGVNS in the germline V gene. The CDR3 sequence: CASSEFRGGGYTF. The CDR3 DNA reads TGTGCCAGCAGTGAATTTAGGGGGGGAGGCTACACCTTC.

The chain has TRBV2 and TRBJ2-1; 11 bases are shared with TRBD1. This CDR3 is 15 amino acids long. The trim removed 5 bases at V and 6 bases at J, leaving 6 bases unmatched. In germline, CDR1 is SNHLY, CDR2 FYNNEI. CDR3 in amino acids: CASSPMGTGGNEQFF. In nucleotides, the CDR3 is TGTGCCAGCAGTCCCATGGGGACAGGGGGCAATGAGCAGTTCTTC.

This sequence joins TRBV18 and TRBJ2-7; D unclear. Germline V gene data show CDR1 as KGHSH and CDR2 as LQKENI. This CDR3 has 14 residues. V gave up 2 bases and J gave up 3 bases, with 11 bases separating them. CDR3 sequence reads: CASSPDQVLYEQYF. In DNA form, the CDR3 reads TGTGCCAGCTCACCAGACCAGGTCCTCTACGAGCAGTACTTC.

The V and J genes are TRBV9 and TRBJ1-1; TRBD1 is a possible D gene (6 bases). Germline loops: CDR1 SGDLS, CDR2 YYNGEE. The CDR3 covers 15 residues. The ends were cut back, 0 bases at V and 10 bases at J, with 19 bases in the middle. In DNA form, the CDR3 reads TGTGCCAGCAGCGTAGAAGAGAGCAGCCCGACAGGAGCTTTCTTT. Its translation is CASSVEESSPTGAFF.

The chain is built from TRBV11-2 and TRBJ2-3, with 9 bases matching TRBD1. Germline V gene lookup returns CDR1 SGHAT and CDR2 FQNNGV. V shed 5 bases, J shed 5 bases, and the junction held 14 bases outside the gene matches. The CDR3 contains 17 residues. The chain's CDR3 is CASSDIDQTGGKDTQYF. DNA of the CDR3: TGTGCCAGCAGCGATATTGACCAGACAGGGGGAAAAGATACGCAGTATTTT.

V is TRBV4-2 and J is TRBJ1-2; D gene uncertain. Germline V gene lookup returns CDR1 LGHNA and CDR2 YNFKEQ. The CDR3 is 13 residues long. Trimming stripped 1 base from V and 5 bases from J, with 8 bases between. The CDR3 region has the DNA TGTGCCAGCAGCCAAGGCCTCGGGTATGGCTACACCTTC. Translating it yields CASSQGLGYGYTF.

V is TRBV7-9 and J is TRBJ1-5; tentative D call: TRBD1 (6 bases). V lost 0 bases, J lost 5 bases, and 8 bases lay in between. Germline-derived CDR1 and CDR2 are SEHNR and FQNEAQ (reference sequence). The CDR3 covers 14 residues. The CDR3 DNA is TGTGCCAGCAGCTTAGCGGGGGCCCATCAGCCCCAGCATTTT. Protein: CASSLAGAHQPQHF.

The rearrangement links TRBV7-3 to TRBJ2-3; D remains ambiguous. The CDR3 is made up of 15 amino acids. The germline V gene encodes CDR1 SGHTA and CDR2 FQGTGA. Trimming removed 4 bases at V and 0 bases at J, with 11 bases between. CDR3 coding DNA: TGTGCCAGCAGCTACCTTGGGCTGAGCACAGATACGCAGTATTTT. As protein: CASSYLGLSTDTQYF.

This chain links TRBV6-5 with TRBJ1-2; 11 bases align to TRBD1. CDR1 MNHEY and CDR2 SVGAGI come from the germline V gene. The V gene end was trimmed by 2 bases and the J gene end by 4 bases; junction bases not matched to a gene: 6. This CDR3 is built from 16 residues. The CDR3 nucleotides are TGTGCCAGCAGTTACGCCAGGACAGGGGGCGGCTATGGCTACACCTTC. It yields the protein CASSYARTGGGYGYTF.

The chain couples TRBV5-1 to TRBJ2-7; possibly TRBD2 for D (5 bases). This CDR3 comprises 13 residues. Deletions cut 10 bases from V and 0 bases from J, with 14 bases between. From germline, CDR1 is SGHRS and CDR2 YFSETQ. CDR3 bases: TGCGCCTGCTCGCAGGAGGACTCCTACGAGCAGTACTTC. As protein: CACSQEDSYEQYF.

The V call is TRBV7-9, the J call TRBJ2-3, with 11 bases identical to TRBD2. V was pared by 8 bases and J by 2 bases, with 3 bases of the junction left unmatched. Germline-derived CDR1 and CDR2 are SEHNR and FQNEAQ (reference sequence). CDR3 length equals 14 residues. CDR3 amino acids: CASGSGGATDTQYF. CDR3 coding DNA: TGTGCCAGCGGTAGCGGGGGGGCCACAGATACGCAGTATTTT.

The rearrangement joins TRBV4-2 to TRBJ1-6, with D hard to call. The CDR3 has 19 residues. Trimming left V 0 bases short and J 4 bases short, with 19 bases between. CDR1 is LGHNA, CDR2 YNFKEQ, per germline. Here the CDR3 reads CASSQELGDSRIYNSPLHF. CDR3 sequence (DNA): TGTGCCAGCAGCCAAGAACTGGGTGACTCCCGAATTTATAATTCACCCCTCCACTTT.

J is TRBJ2-6 and V is TRBV28; D is possibly TRBD2 (5 bases). CDR3 size: 13 residues. V was clipped by 8 bases and J by 1 base, with 6 bases between them. The germline gives CDR1 MDHEN, CDR2 SYDVKM. This CDR3 is CASGSSGANVLTF. The CDR3 region has the DNA TGTGCCAGCGGGAGTTCTGGGGCCAACGTCCTGACTTTC. The complete variable domain, with remaining parts taken from reference TRBV28 and TRBJ2-6, reads DVKVTQSSRYLVKRTGEKVFLECVQDMDHENMFWYRQDPGLGLRLIYFSYDVKMKEKGDIPEGYSVSREKKERFSLILESASTNQTSMYLCASGSSGANVLTFGAGSRLTVL.

This clone was counted between two and nine times. V is TRBV2 and J is TRBJ1-5, with 11 bases fitting TRBD1. V was clipped by 10 bases and J by 4 bases; unmatched bases: 6. Per the germline V gene, CDR1 is SNHLY and CDR2 is FYNNEI. This CDR3 has 14 residues. CDR3 protein: CATQDRGRNQPQHF. As DNA, the CDR3 is TGTGCCACCCAGGACAGGGGGCGTAATCAGCCCCAGCATTTT.

The rearrangement joins TRBV4-2 to TRBJ2-1; maybe TRBD1 (6 bases). The CDR3 totals 14 residues. Per germline, CDR1 LGHNA and CDR2 YNFKEQ. Between the trimmed V and J ends, which lost 4 bases and 7 bases, there was a span of 14 bases. This chain's CDR3 is CASSLRGIGNEQFF. The CDR3 DNA follows: TGTGCCAGCAGCCTCAGGGGTATCGGGAATGAGCAGTTCTTC.

J is TRBJ2-5 and V is TRBV9; 12 bases fit TRBD2. CDR1 and CDR2 from the germline V gene are SGDLS and YYNGEE. Germline trimming cut 3 bases from V and 4 bases from J; bases unmatched to any gene: 4. The CDR3 runs to 15 residues. The CDR3 nucleotides read TGTGCCAGCAGCGCCTCGGGACTAGCGGGAGAGACCCAGTACTTC. Translating gives CASSASGLAGETQYF.

The CDR3 here is CASSAQGGEQFF. The CDR3 DNA sequence: TGTGCCAGCAGTGCCCAGGGAGGGGAGCAGTTCTTC. The rearrangement uses TRBV2 and TRBJ2-1, with 7 positions matching TRBD2. V shed 4 bases and J 10 bases; nucleotides not matched to a gene: 4. CDR1 and CDR2 from the germline V gene are SNHLY and FYNNEI. This CDR3 contains 12 residues.

This chain uses TRBV5-1 with TRBJ1-6; D is uncertain. The germline V gene encodes CDR1 SGHRS and CDR2 YFSETQ. Trimming cost V 0 bases and J 5 bases, with 12 bases left between them. The CDR3 extends over 16 amino acids. The CDR3 DNA sequence: TGCGCCAGCAGCTTGGCCGGTCCCGAAAATAATTCACCCCTCCACTTT. Amino acid sequence: CASSLAGPENNSPLHF.

The chain recombines TRBV9 with TRBJ1-1; possibly TRBD1 for D (5 bases). Trimming removed 0 bases at V and 3 bases at J, with 9 bases between. Germline CDR1 SGDLS, CDR2 YYNGEE. This CDR3 region has 14 residues. The CDR3 loop is CASSVGAGDTEAFF. DNA for the CDR3: TGTGCCAGCAGCGTAGGGGCGGGGGACACTGAAGCTTTCTTT.

The chain carries TRBV2 and TRBJ2-5; the match to TRBD2 covers 12 bases. Germline-derived CDR1 and CDR2 are SNHLY and FYNNEI. V shed 6 bases and J 2 bases; nucleotides not matched to a gene: 7. CDR3 length equals 16 residues. The CDR3, as DNA: TGTGCCAGCAGGCCGGGCCTAGCGGGGGGGCAAGAGACCCAGTACTTC. Its protein is CASRPGLAGGQETQYF.

This clone was seen only a few times. The chain joins TRBV7-8 to TRBJ2-5; 9 nucleotides match TRBD2. The germline CDR1 and CDR2 sequences are SGHVS and FQNEAQ. The CDR3 extends over 15 amino acids. V was pared by 3 bases and J by 6 bases, with 8 bases of the junction left unmatched. Here the CDR3 reads CASSFGSGGGQTQYF. For the CDR3, the DNA is TGTGCCAGCAGCTTCGGTAGCGGGGGCGGGCAGACCCAGTACTTC.

The chain employs TRBV5-1 and TRBJ1-1; 9 nucleotides match TRBD1. CDR1 and CDR2 from the germline V gene are SGHRS and YFSETQ. This CDR3 comprises 15 residues. The trim removed 7 bases at V and 0 bases at J, leaving 7 bases unmatched. The CDR3 DNA follows: TGCGCCAGCGCCACCAGGACAGGGGTGAACACTGAAGCTTTCTTT. It is translated as CASATRTGVNTEAFF.

The chain combines TRBV5-1 with TRBJ2-3; D perhaps matches TRBD1 (5 bases). There are 16 residues in the CDR3. The germline V gene encodes CDR1 SGHRS and CDR2 YFSETQ. The ends were cut back, 2 bases at V and 0 bases at J, with 13 bases in the middle. This chain's CDR3 is CASSLTGSPSTDTQYF. In DNA form, the CDR3 reads TGCGCCAGCAGCTTAACAGGAAGCCCTAGCACAGATACGCAGTATTTT.

Only one count was recorded for this clone. V is TRBV3-1 (or the pseudogene TRBV3-2) and J is TRBJ2-1, with 15 bases that match TRBD2. Germline V CDR1 and CDR2: LGHDT, YNNKEL (reference sequence). This CDR3 contains 17 residues. Trimming cost V 3 bases and J 3 bases; bases outside gene matches: 3. For the CDR3, the DNA is TGTGCCAGCAGCCACGGACTAGCGGGGGGGTTCTACAATGAGCAGTTCTTC. The encoded protein is CASSHGLAGGFYNEQFF.

The chain combines TRBV5-6 with TRBJ1-1, with D unresolved. This CDR3 has 12 amino acids. Germline assignment: CDR1 SGHDT and CDR2 YYEEEE. V was clipped by 4 bases and J by 5 bases, with 9 bases between them. The CDR3 here is CASSLSRTEAFF. The CDR3 DNA follows: TGTGCCAGCAGCCTCTCGAGGACTGAAGCTTTCTTT. The complete variable domain, with remaining parts taken from reference TRBV5-6 and TRBJ1-1, reads DAGVTQSPTHLIKTRGQQVTLRCSPKSGHDTVSWYQQALGQGPQFIFQYYEEEERQRGNFPDRFSGHQFPNYSSELNVNALLLGDSALYLCASSLSRTEAFFGQGTRLTVV.

The rearrangement joins TRBV6-2 or TRBV6-3 to TRBJ2-3; D call uncertain. The ends were cut back, 0 bases at V and 3 bases at J, with 13 bases in the middle. This CDR3 contains 16 residues. Germline-derived CDR1 and CDR2 are MNHEY and SVGEGT. The CDR3 is CASSYSQLPWTDTQYF. In nucleotides, the CDR3 is TGTGCCAGCAGTTACTCGCAGTTACCTTGGACAGATACGCAGTATTTT.